The 2 T cell receptor beta chains in this list originate from one sample, sequenced in a study of blood T cell repertoires in COVID-19. Clones were sequenced by immunoSEQ multiplex PCR, and TCRdb holds only the in-frame ones, with some missing. The profile shows about 190,000 clones, 70% to 80% of them singletons. Source material: peripheral blood. Source of these receptors: a woman aged 45-65 years with acute or convalescent COVID-19.

J is TRBJ2-1 and V is TRBV15; 14 bases fit TRBD2. The germline V gene has CDR1 LNHNV and CDR2 YYDKDF (reference sequence). The CDR3 consists of 19 residues. V lost 3 bases and J lost 9; bases outside the gene matches: 16. CDR3 region: CATSRNIPGTSGSGSEQFF. CDR3 in DNA: TGTGCCACCAGCAGGAATATACCCGGGACTAGCGGGAGCGGGAGTGAGCAGTTCTTC.

The chain couples TRBV11-2 to TRBJ2-7; unclear D gene. Deletions cut 2 bases from V and 3 bases from J, with 5 bases between. The CDR3 has 12 amino acids. The germline gives CDR1 SGHAT, CDR2 FQNNGV. CDR3 in amino acids: CASSLRGYEQYF. Here the CDR3 DNA reads TGTGCCAGCAGCTTAAGAGGCTACGAGCAGTACTTC.